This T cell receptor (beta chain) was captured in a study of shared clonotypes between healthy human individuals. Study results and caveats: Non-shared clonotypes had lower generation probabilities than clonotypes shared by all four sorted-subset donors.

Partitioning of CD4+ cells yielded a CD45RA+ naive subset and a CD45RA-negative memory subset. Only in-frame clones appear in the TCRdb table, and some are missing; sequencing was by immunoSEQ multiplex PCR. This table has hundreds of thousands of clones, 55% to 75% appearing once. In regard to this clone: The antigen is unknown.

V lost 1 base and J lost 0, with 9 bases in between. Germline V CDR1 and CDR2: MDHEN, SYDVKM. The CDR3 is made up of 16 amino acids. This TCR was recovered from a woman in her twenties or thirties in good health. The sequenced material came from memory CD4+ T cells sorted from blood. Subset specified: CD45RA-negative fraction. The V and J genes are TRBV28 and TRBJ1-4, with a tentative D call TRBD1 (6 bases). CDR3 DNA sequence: TGTGCCAGCAGTTTATTACAGGGATCAACTAATGAAAAACTGTTTTTT. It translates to CASSLLQGSTNEKLFF. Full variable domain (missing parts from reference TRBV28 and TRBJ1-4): DVKVTQSSRYLVKRTGEKVFLECVQDMDHENMFWYRQDPGLGLRLIYFSYDVKMKEKGDIPEGYSVSREKKERFSLILESASTNQTSMYLCASSLLQGSTNEKLFFGSGTQLSVL.